A selection of T cell receptor beta chains follows, all from one sample in a study of identical twins. TCRdb itself ran the 5' RACE reads through MiXCR, one entry per CDR3 protein. The sample yields about 220,000 distinct CDR3 sequences, 7.5% seen once. The same data also contributed to another study, on yellow fever vaccine responses in identical twins.

The sample was memory (CD45RO+) T cells sorted from blood. The receptors were sampled from a young woman in good health. Each CDR3 is given with its conserved first and last residue. Expanded clones are given a class, and other clones once, few, many or no size at all.

size: few
J: TRBJ1-4
V: TRBV7-9
CDR3: CASILAGANEKLFF

size: .
J: TRBJ2-5
V: TRBV6-1
CDR3: CASSAGANQYF

size: many
J: TRBJ1-3
V: TRBV5-1
CDR3: CASSLDNSGNTIYF

size: many
J: TRBJ2-1
V: TRBV24-1
CDR3: CATSDSGWTSGIRDNEQFF

size: many
J: TRBJ1-5
V: TRBV12-3/TRBV12-4
CDR3: CASSYDMTLPQHF

size: many
J: TRBJ1-6
V: TRBV29-1
CDR3: CSVEDRGRQSSYNSPLHF

size: .
J: TRBJ1-1
V: TRBV5-1
CDR3: CASSTAGTGNTEAFF

size: many
J: TRBJ2-1
V: TRBV5-1
CDR3: CASSLAPGLTHNEQFF

size: many
J: TRBJ1-2
V: TRBV19
CDR3: CASSIGQTGYTF

size: .
J: TRBJ2-1
V: TRBV5-1
CDR3: CASSSFGLAGTKYNEQFF

size: few
J: TRBJ2-5
V: TRBV3-1
CDR3: CASSIGLAGGNQETQYF

size: few
J: TRBJ2-4
V: TRBV20-1
CDR3: CSAGQAIGLAKNIQYF

size: .
J: TRBJ2-7
V: TRBV9
CDR3: CASGDPSSGYEQYF

size: few
J: TRBJ2-1
V: TRBV5-1
CDR3: CASSSLDYNEQFF

size: .
J: TRBJ2-7
V: TRBV9
CDR3: CASSVGRDLLYEQYF

size: .
J: TRBJ1-4
V: TRBV5-8
CDR3: CASGPGATGPGIKLFF

size: many
J: TRBJ1-1
V: TRBV4-1
CDR3: CASSRANRGVAFF

size: .
J: TRBJ2-1
V: TRBV7-2
CDR3: CASSLNRFSGSSREQFF

size: few
J: TRBJ1-1
V: TRBV7-9
CDR3: CASSLGTGKGTEAFF

size: many
J: TRBJ2-2
V: TRBV19
CDR3: CASSRGDNTGELFF

size: few
J: TRBJ2-2
V: TRBV11-2
CDR3: CASSPRLAGGRNGELFF

size: many
J: TRBJ2-7
V: TRBV28
CDR3: CASSRTGTIPIYEQYF

size: many
J: TRBJ2-2
V: TRBV7-2
CDR3: CASSLEKISGELFF

size: many
J: TRBJ2-3
V: TRBV5-1
CDR3: CASSFYNPADTQYF

size: many
J: TRBJ1-1
V: TRBV5-1
CDR3: CASSLVRGRRTEAFF

size: many
J: TRBJ2-1
V: TRBV28
CDR3: CASSLNGASPNEQFF

size: .
J: TRBJ2-7
V: TRBV11-2
CDR3: CASRATSLWQYF

size: many
J: TRBJ2-3
V: TRBV4-3
CDR3: CASSPTSGTDTQYF

size: few
J: TRBJ2-3
V: TRBV18
CDR3: CASSPGQQISTDTQYF

size: many
J: TRBJ2-1
V: TRBV5-1
CDR3: CASSWGGDRNEQFF

size: .
J: TRBJ2-7
V: TRBV20-1
CDR3: CSARTSGGVSYEQYF

size: many
J: TRBJ2-1
V: TRBV24-1
CDR3: CATSDWTSGSFNEQFF

size: many
J: TRBJ2-5
V: TRBV5-1
CDR3: CASSLTGVLETQYF

size: few
J: TRBJ2-2
V: TRBV18
CDR3: CASSRDRTGELFF

size: .
J: TRBJ2-7
V: TRBV28
CDR3: CASRLRGRNGQYF

size: few
J: TRBJ2-3
V: TRBV5-1
CDR3: CASRKGSGVNTDTQYF

size: few
J: TRBJ1-3
V: TRBV28
CDR3: CASSAPGQGRNTIYF

size: .
J: TRBJ2-1
V: TRBV3-1
CDR3: CASSQEGAGGFNEQFF

size: many
J: TRBJ1-1
V: TRBV5-1
CDR3: CASSLDGGLMNTEAFF

size: many
J: TRBJ2-1
V: TRBV20-1
CDR3: CSKKRPGLGGEQFF

size: many
J: TRBJ2-2
V: TRBV7-2
CDR3: CASSSPGLASGELFF

size: .
J: TRBJ2-7
V: TRBV20-1
CDR3: CSARETGIYEQYF

size: .
J: TRBJ2-7
V: TRBV5-1
CDR3: CASSLDTGGDEQYF